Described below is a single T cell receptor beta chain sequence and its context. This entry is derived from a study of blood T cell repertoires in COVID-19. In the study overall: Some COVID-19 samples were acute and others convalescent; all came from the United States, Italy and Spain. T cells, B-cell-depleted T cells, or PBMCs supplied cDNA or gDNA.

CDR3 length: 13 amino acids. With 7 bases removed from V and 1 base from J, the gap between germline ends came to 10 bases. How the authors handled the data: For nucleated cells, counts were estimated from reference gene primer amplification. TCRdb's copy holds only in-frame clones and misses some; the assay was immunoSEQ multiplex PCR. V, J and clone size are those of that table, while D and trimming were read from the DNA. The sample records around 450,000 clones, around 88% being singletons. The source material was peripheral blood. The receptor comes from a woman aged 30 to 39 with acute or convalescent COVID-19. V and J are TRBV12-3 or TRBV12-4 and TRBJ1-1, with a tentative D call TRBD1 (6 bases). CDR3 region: CASTMGQNTEAFF. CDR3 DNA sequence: TGTGCCAGCACCATGGGACAGAACACTGAAGCTTTCTTT.